This TCR beta chain comes out of a study of blood T cell repertoires in COVID-19. Study background: The samples span acute and convalescent COVID-19 from the United States, Italy and Spain. In each case, the material was cDNA or gDNA derived from T cells, B-cell-depleted T cells, or PBMCs.

This clone has just a few counts. Study processing details: It was from reference gene primer amplification that nucleated cell counts were estimated. Only in-frame clones appear in the TCRdb table, and some are missing; sequencing was by immunoSEQ multiplex PCR. V and J calls and clone size are those listed in that table; D and trimming were worked out from the DNA. The data show roughly 29,000 clones, 87% seen once. The receptor was derived from a human donor in a cohort sampled during active COVID-19. Sequencing was performed on peripheral blood.

The CDR3 DNA is TGTGCCTGCCGCGGGATCGGCGAAAAACTGTTTTTT. It translates to CACRGIGEKLFF. J is TRBJ1-4 and V is TRBV30; D ambiguous. Germline-derived CDR1 and CDR2 are GTSNPN and SVGIG (reference sequence). This CDR3 spans 12 amino acids. With 6 bases removed from V and 8 bases from J, the gap between germline ends came to 13 bases.